This T cell receptor beta chain was sequenced in a study of blood T cell repertoires in COVID-19. Turning to the study itself: The United States, Italy and Spain supplied acute and convalescent COVID-19 samples. The analysed material was cDNA or gDNA that came from T cells, B-cell-depleted T cells, or PBMCs.

Germline V gives CDR1 KGHSH, CDR2 LQKENI. The V and J ends lost 4 bases and 4 bases respectively, with 13 bases between them. The CDR3 length is 15 residues. Per the original methods: Reference gene primer amplification gave estimated nucleated cell counts. TCRdb's copy holds only in-frame clones and misses some; the assay was immunoSEQ multiplex PCR. That table gives V, J and clone size, and the DNA gave D and trimming. The sample has hundreds of thousands of clones, roughly 87% seen once. The TCR comes from a man between 60 and 70 years old who had recovered from COVID-19. The chain joins TRBV18 to TRBJ2-2; D not resolved. Sequenced sample: peripheral blood. CDR3 amino acids: CASSQPTPSTGELFF. Written as DNA, the CDR3 is TGTGCCAGCTCACAACCGACTCCTTCCACCGGGGAGCTGTTTTTT.